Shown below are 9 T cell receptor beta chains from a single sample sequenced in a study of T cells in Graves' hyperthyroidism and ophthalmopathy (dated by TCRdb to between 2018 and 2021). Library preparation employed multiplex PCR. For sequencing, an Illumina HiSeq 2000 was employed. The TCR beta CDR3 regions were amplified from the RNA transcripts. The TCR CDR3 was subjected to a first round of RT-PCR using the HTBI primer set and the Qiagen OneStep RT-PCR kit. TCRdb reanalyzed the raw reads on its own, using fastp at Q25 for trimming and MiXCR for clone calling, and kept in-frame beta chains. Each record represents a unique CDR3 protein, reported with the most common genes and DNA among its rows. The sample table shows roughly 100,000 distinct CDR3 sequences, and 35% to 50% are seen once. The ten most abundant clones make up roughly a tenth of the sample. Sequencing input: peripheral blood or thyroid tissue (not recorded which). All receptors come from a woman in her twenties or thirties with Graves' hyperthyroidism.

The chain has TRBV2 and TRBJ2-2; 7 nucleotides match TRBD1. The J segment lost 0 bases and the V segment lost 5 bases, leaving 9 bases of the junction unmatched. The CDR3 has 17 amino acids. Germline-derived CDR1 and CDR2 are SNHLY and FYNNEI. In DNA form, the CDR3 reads TGTGCCAGCAGTTATCCACCGGGACAGACGAACACCGGGGAGCTGTTTTTT. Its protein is CASSYPPGQTNTGELFF.

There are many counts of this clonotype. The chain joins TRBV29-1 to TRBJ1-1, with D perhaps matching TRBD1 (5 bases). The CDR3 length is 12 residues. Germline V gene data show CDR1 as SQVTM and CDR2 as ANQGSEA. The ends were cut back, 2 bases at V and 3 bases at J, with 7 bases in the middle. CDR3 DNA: TGCAGCGTTGAAAAGGGGTACACTGAAGCTTTCTTT. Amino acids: CSVEKGYTEAFF.

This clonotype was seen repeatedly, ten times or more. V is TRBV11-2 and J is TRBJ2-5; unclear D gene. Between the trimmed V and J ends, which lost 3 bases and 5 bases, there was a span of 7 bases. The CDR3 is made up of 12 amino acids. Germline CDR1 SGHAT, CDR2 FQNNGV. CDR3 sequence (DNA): TGTGCCAGCAGCTTTGGCAAGGAGACCCAGTACTTC. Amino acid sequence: CASSFGKETQYF.

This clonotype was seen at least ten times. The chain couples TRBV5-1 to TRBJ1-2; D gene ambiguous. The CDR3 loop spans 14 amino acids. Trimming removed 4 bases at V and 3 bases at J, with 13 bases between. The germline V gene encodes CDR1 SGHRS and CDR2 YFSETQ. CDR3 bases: TGCGCCAGCAGCGGCCTTACTACGGACTATGGCTACACCTTC. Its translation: CASSGLTTDYGYTF.

CDR3 DNA sequence: TGCAGTGCTGCCTCCGGGACAGGGCTCGATTCACCCCTCCACTTT. Protein: CSAASGTGLDSPLHF. The chain is built from TRBV20-1 and TRBJ1-6, with 9 bases lining up with TRBD1. There are 15 residues in the CDR3. V gave up 5 bases and J gave up 8 bases; unmatched junction bases: 10. Germline CDR1 reads DFQATT; CDR2 reads SNEGSKA (reference sequence).

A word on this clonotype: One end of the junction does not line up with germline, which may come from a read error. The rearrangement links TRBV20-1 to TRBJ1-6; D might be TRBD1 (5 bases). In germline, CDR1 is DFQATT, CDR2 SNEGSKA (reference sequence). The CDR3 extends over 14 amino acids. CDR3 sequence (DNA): TGCAGTGCTAGAGAAATCAGGGATAACTCACCCCTCCACTTT. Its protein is CSAREIRDNSPLHF.

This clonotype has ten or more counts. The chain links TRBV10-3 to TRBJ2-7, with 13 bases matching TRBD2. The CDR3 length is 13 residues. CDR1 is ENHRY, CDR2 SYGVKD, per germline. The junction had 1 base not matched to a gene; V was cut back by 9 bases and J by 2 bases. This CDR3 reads CAITSGRAYEQYF. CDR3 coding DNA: TGTGCCATAACTAGCGGGAGGGCCTACGAGCAGTACTTC.

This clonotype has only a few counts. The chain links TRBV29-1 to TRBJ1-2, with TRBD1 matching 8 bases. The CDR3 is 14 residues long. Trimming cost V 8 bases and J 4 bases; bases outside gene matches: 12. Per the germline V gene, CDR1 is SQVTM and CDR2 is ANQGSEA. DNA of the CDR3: TGCAGCCCCCTGAGACAGGGGAGCGTCTATGGCTACACCTTC. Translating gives CSPLRQGSVYGYTF. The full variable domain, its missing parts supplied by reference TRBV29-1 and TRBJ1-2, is SAVISQKPSRDICQRGTSLTIQCQVDSQVTMMFWYRQQPGQSLTLIATANQGSEATYESGFVIDKFPISRPNLTFSTLTVSNMSPEDSSIYLCSPLRQGSVYGYTFGSGTRLTVV.

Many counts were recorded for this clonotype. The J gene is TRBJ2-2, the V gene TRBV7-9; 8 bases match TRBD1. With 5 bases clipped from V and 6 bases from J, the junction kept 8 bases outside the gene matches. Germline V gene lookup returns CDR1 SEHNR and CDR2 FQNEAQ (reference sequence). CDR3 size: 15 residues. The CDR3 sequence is CASSQGGQGPGELFF. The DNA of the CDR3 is TGTGCCAGCAGCCAAGGAGGACAGGGCCCCGGGGAGCTGTTTTTT.